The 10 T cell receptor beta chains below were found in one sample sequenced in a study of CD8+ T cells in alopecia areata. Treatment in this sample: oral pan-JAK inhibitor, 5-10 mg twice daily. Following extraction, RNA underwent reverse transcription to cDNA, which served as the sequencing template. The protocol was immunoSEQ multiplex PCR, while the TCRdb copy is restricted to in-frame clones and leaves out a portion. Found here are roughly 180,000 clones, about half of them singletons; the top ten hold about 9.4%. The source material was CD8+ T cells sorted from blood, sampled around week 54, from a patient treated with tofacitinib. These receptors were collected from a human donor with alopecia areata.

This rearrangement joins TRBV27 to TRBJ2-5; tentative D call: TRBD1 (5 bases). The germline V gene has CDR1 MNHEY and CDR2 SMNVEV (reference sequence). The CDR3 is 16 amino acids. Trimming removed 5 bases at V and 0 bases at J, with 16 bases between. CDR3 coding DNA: TGTGCCAGCAGTCCGACCGACAGCCTGTACCAAGAGACCCAGTACTTC. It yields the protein CASSPTDSLYQETQYF.

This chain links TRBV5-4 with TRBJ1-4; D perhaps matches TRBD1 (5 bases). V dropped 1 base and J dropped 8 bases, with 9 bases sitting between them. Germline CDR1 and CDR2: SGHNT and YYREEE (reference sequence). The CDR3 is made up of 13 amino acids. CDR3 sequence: CASSLWTLEKLFF. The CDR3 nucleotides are TGTGCCAGCAGCTTGTGGACACTGGAAAAACTGTTTTTT.

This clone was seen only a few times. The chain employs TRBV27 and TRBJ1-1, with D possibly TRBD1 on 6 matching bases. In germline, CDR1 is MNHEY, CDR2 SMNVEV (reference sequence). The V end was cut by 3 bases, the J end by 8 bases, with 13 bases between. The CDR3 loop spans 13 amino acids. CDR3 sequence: CASSFSGQREAFF. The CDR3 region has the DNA TGTGCCAGCAGTTTTTCCGGACAGAGAGAAGCTTTCTTT.

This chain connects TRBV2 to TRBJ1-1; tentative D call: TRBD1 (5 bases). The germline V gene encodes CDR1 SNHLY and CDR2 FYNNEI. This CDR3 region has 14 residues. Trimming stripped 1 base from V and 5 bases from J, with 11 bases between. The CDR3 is CASSEDWEGTEAFF. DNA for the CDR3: TGTGCCAGCAGTGAAGATTGGGAGGGGACTGAAGCTTTCTTT.

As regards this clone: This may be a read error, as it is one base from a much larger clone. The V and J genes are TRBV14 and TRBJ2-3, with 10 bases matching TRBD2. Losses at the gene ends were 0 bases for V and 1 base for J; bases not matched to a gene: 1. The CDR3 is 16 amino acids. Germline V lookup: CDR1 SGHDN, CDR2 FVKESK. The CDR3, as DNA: TGTGCCAGCAGCCAAGACCTAGCGGGGGGCACAGATACGCAGTATTTT. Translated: CASSQDLAGGTDTQYF.

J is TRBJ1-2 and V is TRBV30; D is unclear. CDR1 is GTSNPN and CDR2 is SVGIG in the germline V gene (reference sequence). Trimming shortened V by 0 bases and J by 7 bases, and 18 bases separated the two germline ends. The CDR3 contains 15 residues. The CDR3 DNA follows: TGTGCCTGGAGTGTACGCGTCCGAGCCGGGAGTGGCTACACCTTC. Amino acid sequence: CAWSVRVRAGSGYTF.

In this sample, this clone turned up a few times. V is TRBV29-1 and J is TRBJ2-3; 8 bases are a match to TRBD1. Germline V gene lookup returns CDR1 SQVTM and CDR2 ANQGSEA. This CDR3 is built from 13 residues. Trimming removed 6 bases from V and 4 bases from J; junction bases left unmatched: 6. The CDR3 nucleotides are TGCAGCGTCGACAGGGGTTTACCAGATACGCAGTATTTT. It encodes CSVDRGLPDTQYF.

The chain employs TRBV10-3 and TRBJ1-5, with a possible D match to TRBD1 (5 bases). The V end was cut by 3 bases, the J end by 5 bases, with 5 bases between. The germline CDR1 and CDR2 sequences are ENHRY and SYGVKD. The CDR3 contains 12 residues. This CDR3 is CAISEGDQPQHF. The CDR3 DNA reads TGTGCCATCAGTGAAGGGGATCAGCCCCAGCATTTT.

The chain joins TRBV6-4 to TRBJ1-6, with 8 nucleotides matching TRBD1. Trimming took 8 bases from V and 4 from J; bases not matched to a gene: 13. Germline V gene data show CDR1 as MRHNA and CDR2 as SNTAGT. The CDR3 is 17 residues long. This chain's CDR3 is CASSDRAPPAYNSPLHF. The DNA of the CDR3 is TGTGCCAGCTCGGACAGGGCCCCACCCGCTTATAATTCACCCCTCCACTTT.

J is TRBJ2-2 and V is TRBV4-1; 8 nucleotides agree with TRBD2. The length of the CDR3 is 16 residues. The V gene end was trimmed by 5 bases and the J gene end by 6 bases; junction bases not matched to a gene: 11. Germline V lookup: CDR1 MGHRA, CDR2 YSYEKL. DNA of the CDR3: TGCGCCAGCAGCGAAATCCCCTCCGGGGGGGCCGGGGAGCTGTTTTTT. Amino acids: CASSEIPSGGAGELFF.